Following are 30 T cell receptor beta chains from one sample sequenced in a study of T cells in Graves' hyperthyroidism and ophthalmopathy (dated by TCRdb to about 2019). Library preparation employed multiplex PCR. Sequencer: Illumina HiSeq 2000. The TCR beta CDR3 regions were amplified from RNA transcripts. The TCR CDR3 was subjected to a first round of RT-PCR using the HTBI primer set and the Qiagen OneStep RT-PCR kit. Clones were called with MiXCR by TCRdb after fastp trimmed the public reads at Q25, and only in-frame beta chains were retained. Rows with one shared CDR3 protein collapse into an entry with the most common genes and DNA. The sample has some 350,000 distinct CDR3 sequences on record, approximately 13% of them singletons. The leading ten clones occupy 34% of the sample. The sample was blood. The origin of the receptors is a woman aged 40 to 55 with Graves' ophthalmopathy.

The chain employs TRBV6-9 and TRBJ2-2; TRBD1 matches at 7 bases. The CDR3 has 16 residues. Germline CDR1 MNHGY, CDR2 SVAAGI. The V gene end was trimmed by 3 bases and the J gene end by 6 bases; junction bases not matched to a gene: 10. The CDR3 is CASSYPDRVLAGELFF. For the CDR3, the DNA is TGTGCCAGCAGTTACCCCGACAGGGTTTTGGCCGGGGAGCTGTTTTTT.

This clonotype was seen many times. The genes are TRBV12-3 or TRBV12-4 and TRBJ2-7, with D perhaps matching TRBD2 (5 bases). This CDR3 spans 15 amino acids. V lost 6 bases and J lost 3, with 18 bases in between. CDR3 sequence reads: CASSHPKVGIYEQYF. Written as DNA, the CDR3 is TGTGCCAGCAGCCATCCGAAGGTCGGGATCTACGAGCAGTACTTC.

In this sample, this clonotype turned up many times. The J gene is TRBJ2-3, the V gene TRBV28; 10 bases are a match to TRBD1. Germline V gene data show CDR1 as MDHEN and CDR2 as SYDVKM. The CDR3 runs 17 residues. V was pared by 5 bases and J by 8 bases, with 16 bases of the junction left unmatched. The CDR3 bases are TGTGCCAGCAGTCCGCTCCGGGACAGGGGAAACGAGGCTACGCAGTATTTT. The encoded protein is CASSPLRDRGNEATQYF.

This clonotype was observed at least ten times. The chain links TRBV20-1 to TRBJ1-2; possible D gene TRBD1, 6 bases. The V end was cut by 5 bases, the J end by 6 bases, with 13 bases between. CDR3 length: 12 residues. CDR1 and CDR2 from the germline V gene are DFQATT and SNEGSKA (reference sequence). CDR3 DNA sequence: TGCAGTGCTGAGTCGGGGGCCAATGGCTACACCTTC. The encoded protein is CSAESGANGYTF.

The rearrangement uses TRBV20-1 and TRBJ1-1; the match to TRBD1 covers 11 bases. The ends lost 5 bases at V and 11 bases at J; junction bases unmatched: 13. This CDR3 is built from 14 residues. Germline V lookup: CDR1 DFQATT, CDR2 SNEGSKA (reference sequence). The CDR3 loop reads CSAEGQGAPRGAFF. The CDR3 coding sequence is TGCAGTGCTGAAGGACAGGGGGCGCCCCGGGGGGCTTTCTTT.

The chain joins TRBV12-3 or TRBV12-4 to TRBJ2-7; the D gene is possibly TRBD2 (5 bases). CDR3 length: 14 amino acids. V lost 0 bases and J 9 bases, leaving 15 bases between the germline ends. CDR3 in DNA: TGTGCCAGCAGTTTAGCCGGGGTCCAGCTGCGGCAGTACTTC. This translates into CASSLAGVQLRQYF.

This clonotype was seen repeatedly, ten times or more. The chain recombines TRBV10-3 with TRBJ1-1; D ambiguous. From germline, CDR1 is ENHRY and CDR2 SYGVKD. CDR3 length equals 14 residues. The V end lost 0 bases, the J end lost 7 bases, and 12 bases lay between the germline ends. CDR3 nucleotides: TGTGCCATCAGTGAGTCGATGTCCCGGAGTGAAGCTTTCTTT. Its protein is CAISESMSRSEAFF.

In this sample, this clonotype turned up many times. The CDR3: CSARTGPTEQFF. The CDR3 nucleotides read TGCAGCGCACGAACAGGGCCCACTGAGCAGTTCTTC. V gene TRBV29-1 combines with J gene TRBJ2-1; a weak D match, TRBD1 (6 bases). Trimming shortened V by 7 bases and J by 9 bases, and 16 bases separated the two germline ends. The V gene's germline CDR1 is SQVTM and CDR2 ANQGSEA. The CDR3 runs 12 residues.

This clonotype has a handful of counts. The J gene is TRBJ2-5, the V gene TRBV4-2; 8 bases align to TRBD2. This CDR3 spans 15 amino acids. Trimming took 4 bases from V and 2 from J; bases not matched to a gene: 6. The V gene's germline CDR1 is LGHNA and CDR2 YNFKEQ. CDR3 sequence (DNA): TGTGCCAGCAGCCTTAAGTCTAGCGGGCAAGAGACCCAGTACTTC. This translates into CASSLKSSGQETQYF.

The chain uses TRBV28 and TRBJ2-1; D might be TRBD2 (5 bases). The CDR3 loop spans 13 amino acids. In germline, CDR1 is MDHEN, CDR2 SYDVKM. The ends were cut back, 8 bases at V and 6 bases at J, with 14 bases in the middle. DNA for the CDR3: TGTGCCAGCTTCAAGCTAGCCTCCAATGAGCAGTTCTTC. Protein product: CASFKLASNEQFF.

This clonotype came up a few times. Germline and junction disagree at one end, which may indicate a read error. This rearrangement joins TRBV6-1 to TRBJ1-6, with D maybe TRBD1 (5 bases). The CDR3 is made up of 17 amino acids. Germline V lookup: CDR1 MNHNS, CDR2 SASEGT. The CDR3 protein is CAGSETWDARLSSPLHF. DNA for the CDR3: TGTGCCGGCAGTGAAACGTGGGACGCCCGGTTGAGTTCACCCCTCCACTTT.

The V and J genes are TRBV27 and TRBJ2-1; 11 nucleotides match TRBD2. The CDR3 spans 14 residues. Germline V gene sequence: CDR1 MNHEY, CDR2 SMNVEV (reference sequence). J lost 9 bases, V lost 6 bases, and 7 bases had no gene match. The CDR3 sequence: CASRLAGGPSEQFF. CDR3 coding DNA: TGTGCCAGCAGGTTAGCGGGAGGGCCCTCTGAGCAGTTCTTC.

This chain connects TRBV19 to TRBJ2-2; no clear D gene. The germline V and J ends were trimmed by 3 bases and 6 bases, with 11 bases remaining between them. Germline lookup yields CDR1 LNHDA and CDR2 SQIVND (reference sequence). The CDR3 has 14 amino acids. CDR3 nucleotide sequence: TGTGCCAGTAGTATTTCTGATCTGTCCGGGGAGCTGTTTTTT. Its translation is CASSISDLSGELFF.

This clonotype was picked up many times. In DNA, the CDR3 is TGCGCCAGCAGCCTGGAACTAGCTACCTCCTACAATGAGCAGTTCTTC. Translating gives CASSLELATSYNEQFF. The chain carries TRBV5-1 and TRBJ2-1; tentative D call: TRBD2 (6 bases). Trimming cost V 4 bases and J 0 bases, with 14 bases left between them. The CDR3 length is 16 residues. Germline lookup yields CDR1 SGHRS and CDR2 YFSETQ.

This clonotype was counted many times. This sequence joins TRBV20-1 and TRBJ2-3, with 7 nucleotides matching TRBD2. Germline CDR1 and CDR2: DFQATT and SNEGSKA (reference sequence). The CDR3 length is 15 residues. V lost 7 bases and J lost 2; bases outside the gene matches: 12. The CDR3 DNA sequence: TGCAGTGTCAAAAGGAGCGGGGTGTTCACAGATACGCAGTATTTT. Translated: CSVKRSGVFTDTQYF.

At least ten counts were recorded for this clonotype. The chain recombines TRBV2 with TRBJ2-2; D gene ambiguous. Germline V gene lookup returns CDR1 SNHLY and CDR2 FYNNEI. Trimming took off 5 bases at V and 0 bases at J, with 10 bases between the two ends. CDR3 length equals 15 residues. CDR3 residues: CASSFRKPNTGELFF. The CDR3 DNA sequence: TGTGCCAGCAGTTTCCGGAAACCGAACACCGGGGAGCTGTTTTTT.

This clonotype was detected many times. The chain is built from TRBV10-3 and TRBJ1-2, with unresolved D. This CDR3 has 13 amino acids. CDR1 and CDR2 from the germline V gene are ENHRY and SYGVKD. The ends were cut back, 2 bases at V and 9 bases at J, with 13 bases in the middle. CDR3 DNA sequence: TGTGCCATCAGTGAGGACCCGACCCTGAGCTACACCTTC. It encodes CAISEDPTLSYTF.

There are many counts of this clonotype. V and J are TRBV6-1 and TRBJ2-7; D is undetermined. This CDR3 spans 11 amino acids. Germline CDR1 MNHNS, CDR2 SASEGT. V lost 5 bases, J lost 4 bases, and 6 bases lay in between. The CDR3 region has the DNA TGTGCCAGCAGTCCCAAATACGAGCAGTACTTC. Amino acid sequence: CASSPKYEQYF.

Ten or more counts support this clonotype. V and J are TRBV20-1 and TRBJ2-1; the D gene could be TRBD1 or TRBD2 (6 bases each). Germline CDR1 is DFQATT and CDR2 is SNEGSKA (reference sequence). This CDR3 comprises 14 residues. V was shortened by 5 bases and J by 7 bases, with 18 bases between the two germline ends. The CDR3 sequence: CSAGLQGPRNEQFF. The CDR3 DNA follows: TGCAGTGCTGGACTACAGGGCCCGCGGAATGAGCAGTTCTTC.

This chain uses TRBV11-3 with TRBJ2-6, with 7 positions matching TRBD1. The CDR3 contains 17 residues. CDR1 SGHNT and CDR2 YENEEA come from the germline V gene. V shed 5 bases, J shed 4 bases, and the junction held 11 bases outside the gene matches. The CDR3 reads CASSKDRVPSGANVLTF. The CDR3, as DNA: TGTGCCAGCAGCAAAGACAGGGTACCCTCCGGGGCCAACGTCCTGACTTTC.

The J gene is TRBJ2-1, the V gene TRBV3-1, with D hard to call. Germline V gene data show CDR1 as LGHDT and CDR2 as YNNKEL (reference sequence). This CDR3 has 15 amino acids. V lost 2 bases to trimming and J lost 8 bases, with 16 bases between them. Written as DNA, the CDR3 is TGTGCCAGCAGCCAACTTACTACACCGCTCCATGAGCAGTTCTTC. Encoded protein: CASSQLTTPLHEQFF.

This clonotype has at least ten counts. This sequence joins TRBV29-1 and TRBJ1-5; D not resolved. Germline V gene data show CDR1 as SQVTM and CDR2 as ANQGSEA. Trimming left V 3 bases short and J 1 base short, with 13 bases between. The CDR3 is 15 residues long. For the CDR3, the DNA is TGCAGCGTTGACAACACCAATGGGAGCAATCAGCCCCAGCATTTT. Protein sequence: CSVDNTNGSNQPQHF. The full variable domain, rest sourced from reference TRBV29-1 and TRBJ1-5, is SAVISQKPSRDICQRGTSLTIQCQVDSQVTMMFWYRQQPGQSLTLIATANQGSEATYESGFVIDKFPISRPNLTFSTLTVSNMSPEDSSIYLCSVDNTNGSNQPQHFGDGTRLSIL.

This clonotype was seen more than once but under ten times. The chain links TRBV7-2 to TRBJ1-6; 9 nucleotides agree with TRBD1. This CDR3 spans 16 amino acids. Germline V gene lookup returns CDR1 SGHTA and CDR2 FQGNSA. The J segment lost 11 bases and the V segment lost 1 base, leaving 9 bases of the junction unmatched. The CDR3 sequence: CASSLVGGQGAAPLHF. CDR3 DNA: TGTGCCAGCAGCTTAGTAGGGGGACAGGGTGCAGCACCCCTCCACTTT.

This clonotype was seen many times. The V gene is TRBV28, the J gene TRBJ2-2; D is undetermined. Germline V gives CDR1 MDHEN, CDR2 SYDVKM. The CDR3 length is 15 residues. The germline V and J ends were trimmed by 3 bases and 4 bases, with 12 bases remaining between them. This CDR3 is CASSFRRPITGELFF. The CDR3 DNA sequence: TGTGCCAGCAGTTTTAGAAGGCCTATCACCGGGGAGCTGTTTTTT.

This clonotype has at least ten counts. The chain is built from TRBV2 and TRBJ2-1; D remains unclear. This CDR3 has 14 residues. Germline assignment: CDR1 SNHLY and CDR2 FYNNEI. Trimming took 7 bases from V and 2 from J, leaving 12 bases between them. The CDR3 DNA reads TGTGCCAGCACCCCCACCCGGACCTACAATGAGCAGTTCTTC. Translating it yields CASTPTRTYNEQFF.

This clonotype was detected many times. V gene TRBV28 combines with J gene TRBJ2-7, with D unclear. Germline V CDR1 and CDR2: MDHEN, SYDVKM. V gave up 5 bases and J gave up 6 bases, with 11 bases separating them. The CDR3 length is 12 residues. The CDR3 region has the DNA TGTGCCAGCAGTCTAATCGTAGGCGAGCAGTACTTC. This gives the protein CASSLIVGEQYF. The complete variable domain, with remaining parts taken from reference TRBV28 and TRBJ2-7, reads DVKVTQSSRYLVKRTGEKVFLECVQDMDHENMFWYRQDPGLGLRLIYFSYDVKMKEKGDIPEGYSVSREKKERFSLILESASTNQTSMYLCASSLIVGEQYFGPGTRLTVT.

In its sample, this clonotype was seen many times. The CDR3 DNA reads as TGCAGTGCAATTAGGCTAGCGGGCTATGGTACGCAGTATTTT. This gives the protein CSAIRLAGYGTQYF. The rearrangement links TRBV20-1 to TRBJ2-3, with 8 bases matching TRBD2. Germline lookup yields CDR1 DFQATT and CDR2 SNEGSKA (reference sequence). V shed 6 bases, J shed 8 bases, and the junction held 13 bases outside the gene matches. The CDR3 covers 14 residues.

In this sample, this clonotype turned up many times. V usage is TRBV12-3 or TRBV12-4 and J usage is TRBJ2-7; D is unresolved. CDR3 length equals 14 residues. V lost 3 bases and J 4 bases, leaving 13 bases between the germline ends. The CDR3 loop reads CASSLTTDRYEQYF. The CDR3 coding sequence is TGTGCCAGCAGTTTGACGACCGACCGTTACGAGCAGTACTTC.

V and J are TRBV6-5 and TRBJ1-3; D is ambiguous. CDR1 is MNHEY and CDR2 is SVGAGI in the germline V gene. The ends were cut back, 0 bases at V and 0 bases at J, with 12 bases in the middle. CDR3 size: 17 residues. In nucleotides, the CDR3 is TGTGCCAGCAGTTACTCGTGGCAGTTAAGCTCTGGAAACACCATATATTTT. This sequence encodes CASSYSWQLSSGNTIYF.

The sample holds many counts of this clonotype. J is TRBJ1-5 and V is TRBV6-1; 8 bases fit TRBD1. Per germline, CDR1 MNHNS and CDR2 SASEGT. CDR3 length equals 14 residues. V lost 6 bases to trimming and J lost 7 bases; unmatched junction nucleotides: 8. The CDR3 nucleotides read TGTGCCAGCAGCTTGACAGGGGTGGGCCAGCCCCAGCATTTT. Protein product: CASSLTGVGQPQHF.